The rows below give T cell receptor beta chains drawn from one sample of a study of T cells in Graves' hyperthyroidism and ophthalmopathy. TCRdb recomputed calls from the multiplex PCR reads with MiXCR, one row per CDR3 protein. The sample lists approximately 330,000 distinct CDR3 sequences; roughly 18% were seen once. What was sequenced was blood. Source of these receptors: a woman between 45 and 60 years old with Graves' hyperthyroidism. The CDR3 runs from the conserved cysteine through the conserved F or W. D genes are given only for firm matches. The size field is filled for only some rows; it gives once, few, many or a size class.

CDR3	DNA	D	size	V	J
CAISEGEADTQYF	TGTGCCATCAGTGAGGGCGAAGCAGATACGCAGTATTTT	NA	many	TRBV10-3	TRBJ2-3
CASRGGSDTQYF	TGTGCCAGCAGGGGGGGGTCAGATACGCAGTATTTT	TRBD2	many	TRBV11-2	TRBJ2-3
CASSVAEIYGYTF	TGTGCCAGCAGCGTAGCAGAGATCTATGGCTACACCTTC	NA	few	TRBV7-9	TRBJ1-2
CAISEGQGANYGYTF	TGTGCCATCAGTGAGGGACAGGGGGCTAACTATGGCTACACCTTC	TRBD1	many	TRBV10-3	TRBJ1-2
CASSFRTGYGYTF	TGTGCCAGCAGTTTCAGGACGGGCTATGGCTACACCTTC	NA	NA	TRBV12-3/TRBV12-4	TRBJ1-2
CASRTVTGGPTEAFF	TGTGCCAGCAGGACGGTGACAGGGGGCCCTACTGAAGCTTTCTTT	TRBD1	many	TRBV2	TRBJ1-1
CASSHGQGKAEAFF	TGTGCCAGCAGCCATGGACAGGGCAAGGCTGAAGCTTTCTTT	TRBD1	many	TRBV3-1	TRBJ1-1
CASSLETATNYGYTF	TGTGCCAGCTCACTAGAGACAGCAACTAACTATGGCTACACCTTC	NA	many	TRBV18	TRBJ1-2
CASRYRGAGELFF	TGTGCCAGCAGGTACCGGGGCGCCGGGGAGCTGTTTTTT	NA	many	TRBV12-3/TRBV12-4	TRBJ2-2
CSAFSLRDRALEQYF	TGCAGTGCTTTTAGCCTCCGGGACAGGGCGCTCGAGCAGTACTTC	TRBD1	many	TRBV20-1	TRBJ2-7
CATSVSSYNEQFF	TGTGCCACTAGCGTTAGCTCCTACAATGAGCAGTTCTTC	NA	many	TRBV10-3	TRBJ2-1
CASWDPTNGGELFF	TGTGCCAGTTGGGACCCGACCAATGGCGGGGAGCTGTTTTTT	NA	few	TRBV12-3/TRBV12-4	TRBJ2-2
CASSQEETGPYEQYF	TGTGCCAGCAGCCAAGAGGAGACAGGCCCCTACGAGCAGTACTTC	NA	NA	TRBV4-2	TRBJ2-7
CASSEIPSDGELFF	TGTGCCAGCAGTGAAATACCTAGCGACGGGGAGCTGTTTTTT	NA	many	TRBV2	TRBJ2-2
CSARVRAGIDNSPLHF	TGCAGTGCTAGAGTCCGGGCGGGGATCGATAATTCACCCCTCCACTTT	NA	NA	TRBV20-1	TRBJ1-6
CSPSTPGTTDTQYF	TGCAGCCCTAGCACGCCGGGAACCACAGATACGCAGTATTTT	NA	NA	TRBV20-1	TRBJ2-3
CASSFGHSNEQFF	TGTGCCAGCAGCTTCGGACATTCCAATGAGCAGTTCTTC	NA	few	TRBV7-2	TRBJ2-1
CSAGAQGYEQYF	TGCAGTGCTGGGGCACAGGGCTACGAGCAGTACTTC	NA	many	TRBV20-1	TRBJ2-7
CASSYGSGGTGELFF	TGTGCCAGCAGTTACGGGAGTGGAGGCACCGGGGAGCTGTTTTTT	NA	NA	TRBV6-2/TRBV6-3	TRBJ2-2
CASTLTSGGTPHNEQFF	TGTGCCAGCACCCTCACCTCAGGTGGGACCCCCCACAATGAGCAGTTCTTC	NA	NA	TRBV9	TRBJ2-1
CASSGTSDNEQFF	TGTGCCAGCAGTGGGACTAGTGACAATGAGCAGTTCTTC	TRBD2	many	TRBV28	TRBJ2-1
CASSVGLSSTEAFF	TGTGCCAGCAGCGTGGGGCTGAGCAGCACTGAAGCTTTCTTT	NA	many	TRBV28	TRBJ1-1
CASSPFDTQYF	TGTGCCAGCTCCCCCTTTGATACGCAGTATTTT	NA	many	TRBV18	TRBJ2-3
CASSLELAGGLRDTQYF	TGTGCCAGCAGCTTAGAACTAGCGGGGGGCCTAAGGGATACGCAGTATTTT	TRBD2	few	TRBV7-2	TRBJ2-3
CASSNTIQGYTF	TGTGCCAGCAGCAACACCATACAGGGCTACACCTTC	NA	few	TRBV9	TRBJ1-2
CASSLGRENQPQHF	TGTGCCAGCAGTTTGGGGCGGGAGAATCAGCCCCAGCATTTT	NA	many	TRBV12-3/TRBV12-4	TRBJ1-5
CSARERGRPLFF	TGCAGTGCTAGAGAGCGTGGCAGGCCACTGTTTTTT	NA	few	TRBV20-1	TRBJ1-4
CASSVPSTDTQYF	TGTGCCAGCAGCGTCCCCAGCACAGATACGCAGTATTTT	NA	many	TRBV6-1	TRBJ2-3
CASSWGGEQYF	TGTGCCAGCAGCTGGGGGGGAGAGCAGTACTTC	TRBD2	few	TRBV14	TRBJ2-7